The sequence of this TCR beta chain was determined in a study of blood T cell repertoires in COVID-19. Only in-frame clones appear in the TCRdb table, and some are missing; sequencing was by immunoSEQ multiplex PCR. This table has roughly 200,000 clones, about four fifths appearing once. The CDR3 length is 15 residues. The V gene end was trimmed by 6 bases and the J gene end by 6 bases; junction bases not matched to a gene: 12. Germline V gene lookup returns CDR1 MNHEY and CDR2 SVGAGI. V usage is TRBV6-5 and J usage is TRBJ1-1; 8 bases are shared with TRBD1. Material: PBMCs or T cells enriched from blood (not recorded which). The clonotype originates from a woman between 50 and 59 years old who had been exposed to COVID-19. The CDR3 reads CASRPAGGANPEAFF. The CDR3 region has the DNA TGTGCCAGCAGACCGGCAGGGGGCGCAAATCCTGAAGCTTTCTTT.